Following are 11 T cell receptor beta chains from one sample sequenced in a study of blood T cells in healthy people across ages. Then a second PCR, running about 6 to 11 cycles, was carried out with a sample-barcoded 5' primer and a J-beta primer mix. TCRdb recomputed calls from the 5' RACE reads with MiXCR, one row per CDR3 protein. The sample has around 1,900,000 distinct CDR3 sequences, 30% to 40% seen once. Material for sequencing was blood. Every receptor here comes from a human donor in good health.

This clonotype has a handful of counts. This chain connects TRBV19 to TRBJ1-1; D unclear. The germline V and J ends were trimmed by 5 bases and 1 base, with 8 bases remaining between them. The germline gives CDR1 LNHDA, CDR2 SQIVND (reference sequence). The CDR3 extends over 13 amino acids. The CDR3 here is CASSSWGNTEAFF. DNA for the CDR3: TGTGCCAGTAGTTCGTGGGGGAACACTGAAGCTTTCTTT.

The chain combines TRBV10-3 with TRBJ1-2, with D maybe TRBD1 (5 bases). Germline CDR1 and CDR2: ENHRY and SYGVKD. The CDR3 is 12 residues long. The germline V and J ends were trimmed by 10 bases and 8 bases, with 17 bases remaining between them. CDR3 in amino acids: CATGPGDGGYTF. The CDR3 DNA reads TGTGCCACCGGTCCGGGGGACGGGGGCTACACCTTC.

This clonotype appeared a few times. Here the CDR3 reads CASSMNRARGDSPLHF. The DNA of the CDR3 is TGTGCCAGCAGCATGAACAGGGCCCGAGGGGATTCACCCCTCCACTTT. This chain joins TRBV7-2 and TRBJ1-6; perhaps TRBD1 as D (6 bases). The CDR3 runs to 16 residues. Trimming stripped 5 bases from V and 8 bases from J, with 19 bases between. Germline assignment: CDR1 SGHTA and CDR2 FQGNSA.

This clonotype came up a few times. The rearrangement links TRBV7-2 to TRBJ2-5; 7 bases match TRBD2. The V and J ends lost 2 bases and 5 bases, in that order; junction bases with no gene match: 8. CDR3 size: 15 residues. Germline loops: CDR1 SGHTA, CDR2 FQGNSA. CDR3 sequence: CASSLTTSFWETQYF. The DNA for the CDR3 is TGTGCCAGCAGCTTAACGACTAGCTTTTGGGAGACCCAGTACTTC. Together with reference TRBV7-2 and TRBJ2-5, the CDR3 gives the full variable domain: GAGVSQSPSNKVTEKGKDVELRCDPISGHTALYWYRQSLGQGLEFLIYFQGNSAPDKSGLPSDRFSAERTGGSVSTLTIQRTQQEDSAVYLCASSLTTSFWETQYFGPGTRLLVL.

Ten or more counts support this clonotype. CDR3 in DNA: TGTGCCAGCAGTTTAGGGGCTAGGAACACTGAAGCTTTCTTT. Its translation: CASSLGARNTEAFF. The chain uses TRBV5-6 and TRBJ1-1, with D possibly being TRBD1 (5 bases). Germline CDR1 SGHDT, CDR2 YYEEEE. This CDR3 region has 14 residues. Trimming stripped 5 bases from V and 1 base from J, with 12 bases between.

This chain's CDR3 is CASTADYLAKNIQYF. The CDR3 bases are TGTGCCAGCACAGCAGACTACCTAGCCAAAAACATTCAGTACTTC. This chain connects TRBV12-3 or TRBV12-4 to TRBJ2-4; D is perhaps TRBD2 (5 bases). The CDR3 has 15 residues. V was trimmed by 7 bases and J by 0 bases, leaving 13 bases between them.

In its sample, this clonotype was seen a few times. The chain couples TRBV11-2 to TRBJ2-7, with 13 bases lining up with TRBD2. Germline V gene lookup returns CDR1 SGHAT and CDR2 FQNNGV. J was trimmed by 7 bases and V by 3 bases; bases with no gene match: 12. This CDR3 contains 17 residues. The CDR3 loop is CASSLTGLAGPYSEQYF. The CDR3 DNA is TGTGCCAGCAGCTTGACGGGACTAGCGGGGCCATACAGTGAGCAGTACTTC.

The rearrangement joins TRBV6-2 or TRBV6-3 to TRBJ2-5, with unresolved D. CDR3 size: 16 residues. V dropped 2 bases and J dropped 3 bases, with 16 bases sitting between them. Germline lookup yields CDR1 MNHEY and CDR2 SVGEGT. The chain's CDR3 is CASSYASSRQKETQYF. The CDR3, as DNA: TGTGCCAGCAGTTACGCTTCGTCCCGTCAGAAAGAGACCCAGTACTTC.

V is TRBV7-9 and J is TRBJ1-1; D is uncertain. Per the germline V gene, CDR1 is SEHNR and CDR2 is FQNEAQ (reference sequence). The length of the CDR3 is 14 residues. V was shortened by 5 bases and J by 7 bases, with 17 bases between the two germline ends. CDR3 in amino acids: CASSPPYGRDEAFF. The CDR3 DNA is TGTGCCAGCAGCCCTCCTTATGGAAGGGATGAAGCTTTCTTT.

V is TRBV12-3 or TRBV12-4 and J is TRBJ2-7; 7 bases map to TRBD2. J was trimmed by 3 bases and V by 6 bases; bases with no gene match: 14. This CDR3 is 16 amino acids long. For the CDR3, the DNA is TGTGCCAGCAGAGCGGCGGGGGTACGGGACCGCTACGAGCAGTACTTC. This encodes CASRAAGVRDRYEQYF.

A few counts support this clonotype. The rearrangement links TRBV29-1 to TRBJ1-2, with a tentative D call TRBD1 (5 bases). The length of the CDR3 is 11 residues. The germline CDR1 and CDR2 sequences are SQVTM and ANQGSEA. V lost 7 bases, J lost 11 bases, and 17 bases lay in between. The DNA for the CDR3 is TGCAGCGCTGTCGGGGCGGGGGGATACACCTTC. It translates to CSAVGAGGYTF.